Listed below are T cell receptor beta chains from one sample, sequenced in a study of control samples from healthy donors and cancer patients. Generated by immunoSEQ multiplex PCR, the TCRdb table keeps only in-frame clones and is missing some. The data contain some 34,000 clones, roughly 92% of them singletons. Sequencing was done on a sample of PBMCs. The receptors here all came from a man aged 35 to 55 with colorectal cancer. CDR3s include the opening cysteine and the closing phenylalanine or tryptophan. The order of the fields is V gene, CDR3 protein.

v_gene: TRBV5-8; CDR3aa: CASSLGRKGQETQYF
v_gene: TRBV30; CDR3aa: CAWSVGGGTDTQYF
v_gene: TRBV30; CDR3aa: CAWRAWDRALEQYF
v_gene: TRBV11-2; CDR3aa: CASSLDRARLGGYTF
v_gene: TRBV29-1; CDR3aa: CSVEWGTGGYGYTF
v_gene: TRBV7-2; CDR3aa: CASSLGPSNTEAFF
v_gene: TRBV5-1; CDR3aa: CASSFDGNTEAFF
v_gene: TRBV19; CDR3aa: CASSRQGNQPQHF
v_gene: TRBV6-5; CDR3aa: CASSYARGSYEQYF
v_gene: TRBV5-1; CDR3aa: CASTLTTNTEAFF
v_gene: TRBV7-9; CDR3aa: CASSWGNQPQHF
v_gene: TRBV21-1; CDR3aa: CASSKAPGQGAYEQYF
v_gene: TRBV5-6; CDR3aa: CASSLVLVQNTQYF
v_gene: TRBV6-1; CDR3aa: CASSEARLRTTEAFF
v_gene: TRBV6-4; CDR3aa: CASSAEGLNEQFF
v_gene: TRBV7-7; CDR3aa: CASSFGGLAGVGETQYF
v_gene: TRBV10-1; CDR3aa: CASSDGSGNTIYF
v_gene: TRBV27; CDR3aa: CASSFTGIRDSPLHF
v_gene: TRBV4-1; CDR3aa: CASSQRSGGSGYEQYF
v_gene: TRBV12-3/TRBV12-4; CDR3aa: CASRTSGTYEQYF
v_gene: TRBV4-1; CDR3aa: CASSQGRTGGVGYTF
v_gene: TRBV27; CDR3aa: CASSLNSFGTGELFF